What follows describes a single T cell receptor beta chain. The target of this receptor is not known. It has no much larger one-base neighbor in the sample; base qualities were not kept. V gives up 4 bases and J gives up 1 base, and the segment between their germline ends measures 9 bases. Based on the germline V gene, the CDR1 and CDR2 sequences are SGHRS and YFSETQ. The CDR3 runs 13 residues from the cysteine to the phenylalanine. Of all the DNA, just the CDR3 is kept, 39 bases in frame from base 1. Systemically healthy Caucasian individuals from Russia, 35 to 50 in total and aged about 6 to 100 years, were included as donors. Each donor gave around 9.5 milliliters of peripheral blood, collected into EDTA-treated Vacutainer tubes. PBMCs were isolated by Ficoll-Paque density-gradient centrifugation, with at least 6 million obtained per sample. Trizol reagent was used to extract total RNA from PBMCs, with at least 5.5 micrograms per sample. For every donor, an aliquot of PBMCs went through flow cytometry to measure the percentages of naive CD45RAhigh/CD27high T cells.

The entry originates in a study of blood T cells in healthy people across ages (dated by TCRdb to about 2015). Some background on the complete study: In model experiments, template switching captured roughly one uniquely barcoded TCR beta cDNA molecule for every two T cells. Donors of different ages were randomly distributed across sequencing lanes to avoid experimental bias. To track age-related changes in TCR beta repertoire diversity, the study relied on deep sequencing normalized with unique cDNA molecular identifiers. Four age groups were formed from the donors: young (average approximately 15 years), middle-aged (approximately 39), aged (about 62) and long-lived (less than 85). Using the same blood draw, the study looked at two additional independent replicas of 1 million unique cDNA reads for two donors, one aged 18 to 30 and the other aged 80 or older. General conclusions and limits of the study: Compared with the aged group, more naive CD4+ T cells, fewer expanded clones and increased TCR diversity were shown by the long-lived group, suggesting age selection. Estimates of total diversity based on one million sequenced T cells were regarded as lower bounds and as underestimates. A strong correlation was found between observed TCR beta diversity and the percentage of naive T cells measured by flow cytometry. The CMV infection status of donors was not known, potentially confounding age-related changes in expanded clonotypes. As age increased, observed TCR beta diversity per million T cells dropped in a roughly linear way, and a significant reduction was already evident by age 40. Because profiling used bulk unsorted PBMCs, naive and antigen-experienced compartments could not be compared conclusively.

Library preparation used 5' RACE. Sequencing relied on an Illumina HiSeq 2500. The second PCR ran for roughly 7 to 12 cycles and used a J-beta primer mix along with a sample-barcoded 5' primer. Each TCR beta cDNA molecule received a unique molecular identifier from a template-switch 5' adaptor carrying 12 random nucleotides. Each sample yielded at least 2.5 million CDR3-containing paired-end reads. All of the RNA was converted into first-strand cDNA using the Mint cDNA synthesis kit, with a TRBC-specific oligonucleotide serving as the primer. After uracil-DNA glycosylase treatment, a first 18-cycle PCR used universal primers M1SS and BC2_uni_R on all cDNA. The authors processed their data as follows. For normalization, 1 million high-quality reads, each with a distinct molecular identifier, were randomly selected from each sample. Instead of being binned into consensus sequences, reads with shared molecular identifiers were discarded. MiTCR, run with a Q25 quality threshold and the strictest error-elimination algorithm, handled CDR3 identification, clonotype clustering and error correction. A nonparametric unseen species model with Euler transformation was used to estimate a lower bound on total TCR beta diversity. TCRdb reprocessed the public reads (quality trimming at Q25 with fastp, clone calling with MiXCR) and kept in-frame beta chains. Each CDR3 protein appears once, grouped with its most common genes and DNA. The authors' filters were not applied to this entry. The sample yields about 1.4 million distinct CDR3 sequences; 45% to 70% were counted once. The ten largest clones add up to under 8.5% of the sample.

The sample comprised blood. This chain is built from TRBV5-1 and TRBJ2-7; D gene: possibly TRBD2, on 5 matching bases. The sequence was obtained from a man between 18 and 29 years old in good health. The CDR3 reads as follows: CASSHVASYEQYF. The nucleotides are TGCGCCAGCAGCCACGTAGCGTCCTACGAGCAGTACTTC.